The clone carrying this T cell receptor (beta chain) was counted only a few times. Its antigen is not identified. These data belong to a study of T-cell memory formation after mild COVID-19. Study findings and constraints: The main location of contracting CD4+ clones was CM and EM, and that of contracting CD8+ clones was EMRA.

CDR1 is SQVTM, CDR2 ANQGSEA, per germline. The CDR3 length is 13 residues. J gave up 2 bases and V 7 bases, and 2 bases lay outside the gene matches. Using its own MiXCR run on the 5' RACE reads, TCRdb lists one record per CDR3 protein. The sample lists more than 85,000 distinct CDR3 sequences, around 10% occurring once. The clonotype originates from a man between 18 and 29 years old who had mild COVID-19 (a few samples of this study predate the infection). Cell type and time point are not known. Specimen: PBMCs or a T cell subset sorted from them (not recorded which). The chain has TRBV29-1 and TRBJ2-1, with 10 bases matching TRBD1. CDR3 protein: CSGDRGPYNEQFF. The CDR3 DNA is TGCAGCGGGGACAGGGGCCCCTACAATGAGCAGTTCTTC.